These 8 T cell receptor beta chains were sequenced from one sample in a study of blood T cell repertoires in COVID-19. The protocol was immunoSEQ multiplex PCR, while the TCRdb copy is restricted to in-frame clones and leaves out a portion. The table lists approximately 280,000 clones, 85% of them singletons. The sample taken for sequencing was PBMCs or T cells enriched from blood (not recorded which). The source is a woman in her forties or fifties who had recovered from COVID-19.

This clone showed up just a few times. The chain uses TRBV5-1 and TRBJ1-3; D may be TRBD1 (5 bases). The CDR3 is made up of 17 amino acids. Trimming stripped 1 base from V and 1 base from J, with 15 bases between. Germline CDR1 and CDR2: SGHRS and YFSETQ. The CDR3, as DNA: TGCGCCAGCAGCTTGAAAGGCGTAGGGGATTCTGGAAACACCATATATTTT. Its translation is CASSLKGVGDSGNTIYF.

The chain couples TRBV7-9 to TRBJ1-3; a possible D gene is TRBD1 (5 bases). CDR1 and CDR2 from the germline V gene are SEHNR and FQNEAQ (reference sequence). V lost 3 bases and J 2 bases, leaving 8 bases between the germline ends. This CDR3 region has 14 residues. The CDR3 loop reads CASSFGGTGNTIYF. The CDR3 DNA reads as TGTGCCAGCAGCTTTGGGGGGACTGGAAACACCATATATTTT. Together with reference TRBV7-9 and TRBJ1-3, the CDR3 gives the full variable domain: DTGVSQNPRHKITKRGQNVTFRCDPISEHNRLYWYRQTLGQGPEFLTYFQNEAQLEKSRLLSDRFSAERPKGSFSTLEIQRTEQGDSAMYLCASSFGGTGNTIYFGEGSWLTVV.

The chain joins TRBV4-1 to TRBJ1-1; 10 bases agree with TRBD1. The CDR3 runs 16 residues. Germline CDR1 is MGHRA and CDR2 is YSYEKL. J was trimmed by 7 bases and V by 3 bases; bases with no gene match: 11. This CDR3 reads CASSHASLGQGNEAFF. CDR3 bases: TGCGCCAGCAGCCACGCATCCTTGGGACAGGGGAATGAAGCTTTCTTT.

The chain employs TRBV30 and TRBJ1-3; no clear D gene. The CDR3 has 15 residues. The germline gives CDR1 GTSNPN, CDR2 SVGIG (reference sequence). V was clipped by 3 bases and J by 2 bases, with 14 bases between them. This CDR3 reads CAWREVSGPGNTIYF. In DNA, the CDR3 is TGTGCCTGGAGGGAGGTCTCCGGTCCTGGAAACACCATATATTTT.

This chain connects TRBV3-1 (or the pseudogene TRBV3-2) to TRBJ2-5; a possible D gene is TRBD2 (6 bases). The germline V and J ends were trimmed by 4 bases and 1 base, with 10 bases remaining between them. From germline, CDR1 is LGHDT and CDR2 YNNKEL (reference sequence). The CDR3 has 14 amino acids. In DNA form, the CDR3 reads TGTGCCAGCAGCCGCCGTAGCGGCCAAGAGACCCAGTACTTC. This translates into CASSRRSGQETQYF.

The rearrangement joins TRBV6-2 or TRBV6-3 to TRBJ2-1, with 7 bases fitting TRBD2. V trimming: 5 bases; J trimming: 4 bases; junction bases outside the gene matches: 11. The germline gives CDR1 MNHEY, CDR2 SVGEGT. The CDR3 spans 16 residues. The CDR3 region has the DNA TGTGCCAGCAGTGACGAAGGACTAGGGTCGTACAATGAGCAGTTCTTC. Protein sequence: CASSDEGLGSYNEQFF.

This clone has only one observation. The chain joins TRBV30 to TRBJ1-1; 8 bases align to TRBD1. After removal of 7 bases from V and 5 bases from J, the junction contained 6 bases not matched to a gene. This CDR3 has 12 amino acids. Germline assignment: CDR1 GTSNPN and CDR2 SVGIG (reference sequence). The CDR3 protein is CASTGDWTEAFF. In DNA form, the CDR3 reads TGTGCCTCGACAGGGGATTGGACTGAAGCTTTCTTT.

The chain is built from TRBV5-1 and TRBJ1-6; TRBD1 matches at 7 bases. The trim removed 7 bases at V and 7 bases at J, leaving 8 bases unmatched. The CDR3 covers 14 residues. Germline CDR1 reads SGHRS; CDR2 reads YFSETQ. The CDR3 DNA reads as TGCGCCAGCGGAACAGGGGATGGCAATTCACCCCTCCACTTT. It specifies CASGTGDGNSPLHF.